These 26 T cell receptor beta chains were sequenced from one sample in a study of T cells in Graves' hyperthyroidism and ophthalmopathy. The source material, RNA transcripts, was used to amplify TCR beta CDR3 regions. Initially, a first-round RT-PCR of the TCR CDR3 employed the HTBI primer set. TCRdb re-called the multiplex PCR reads with MiXCR, one entry per CDR3 protein. Counted here are about 770,000 distinct CDR3 sequences, around 19% occurring once; the ten biggest clones make up 16%. Sequencing was carried out using blood. The receptors were sampled from a woman in her forties or fifties with Graves' hyperthyroidism that later progressed to Graves' ophthalmopathy.

This clonotype was recorded a few times. V and J are TRBV29-1 and TRBJ2-7, with D maybe TRBD1 (5 bases). This CDR3 is built from 12 residues. Germline CDR1 reads SQVTM; CDR2 reads ANQGSEA. V gave up 6 bases and J gave up 4 bases, with 13 bases separating them. This CDR3 reads CSVPKGNYEQYF. The CDR3 DNA sequence: TGCAGCGTCCCCAAGGGGAATTACGAGCAGTACTTC.

This clonotype was picked up a small number of times. This chain links TRBV3-1 with TRBJ2-3; a possible D gene is TRBD2 (6 bases). V lost 1 base to trimming and J lost 2 bases, with 10 bases between them. The CDR3 is 15 residues long. Looked up from germline, CDR1 is LGHDT and CDR2 is YNNKEL (reference sequence). The CDR3 reads CASSQVRDFTDTQYF. The CDR3 region has the DNA TGTGCCAGCAGCCAAGTCCGGGACTTCACAGATACGCAGTATTTT.

This clonotype was recorded at least ten times. The J gene is TRBJ2-3, the V gene TRBV7-9; D may be TRBD1 (5 bases). This CDR3 region has 14 residues. Trimming took off 7 bases at V and 2 bases at J, with 13 bases between the two ends. Germline lookup yields CDR1 SEHNR and CDR2 FQNEAQ (reference sequence). Written as DNA, the CDR3 is TGTGCCAGCACCAGACAGTTGACCACAGATACGCAGTATTTT. Protein product: CASTRQLTTDTQYF.

This clonotype was detected many times. The chain recombines TRBV11-1 with TRBJ2-3, with D maybe TRBD1 (6 bases). The germline CDR1 and CDR2 sequences are SGHAT and FQDESV (reference sequence). V was shortened by 4 bases and J by 2 bases, with 10 bases between the two germline ends. This CDR3 is 14 amino acids long. The CDR3 region is CASSSRGNTDTQYF. The CDR3 region has the DNA TGTGCCAGCAGCTCCAGGGGAAACACAGATACGCAGTATTTT.

There are a few counts of this clonotype. The chain employs TRBV28 and TRBJ2-1; 7 nucleotides align to TRBD1. This CDR3 is 14 amino acids long. The ends lost 8 bases at V and 5 bases at J; junction bases unmatched: 9. CDR1 MDHEN and CDR2 SYDVKM come from the germline V gene. This CDR3 reads CASLPTGSDNEQFF. DNA for the CDR3: TGTGCCAGCCTCCCGACAGGGAGTGACAATGAGCAGTTCTTC.

This clonotype was detected only a few times. V usage is TRBV27 and J usage is TRBJ1-1, with D unresolved. CDR3 length: 14 amino acids. The V gene's germline CDR1 is MNHEY and CDR2 SMNVEV (reference sequence). Trimming removed 7 bases from V and 4 bases from J, with 16 bases in between. The CDR3 DNA follows: TGTGCCAGCACTCGAGGTTGGGGTCCCACTGAAGCTTTCTTT. It codes for CASTRGWGPTEAFF.

This clonotype showed up many times. The chain employs TRBV11-1 and TRBJ2-3; no firm D call. V dropped 3 bases and J dropped 0 bases, with 10 bases sitting between them. Germline V CDR1 and CDR2: SGHAT, FQDESV (reference sequence). The CDR3 consists of 15 residues. The CDR3 is CASSFLRGSTDTQYF. CDR3 in DNA: TGTGCCAGCAGCTTCCTCCGCGGTAGCACAGATACGCAGTATTTT.

This clonotype was recorded a few times. The DNA of the CDR3 is TGCGCCAGCAGCTTGCTGAGTGGCTCTGGGGCCAACGTCCTGACTTTC. This codes for CASSLLSGSGANVLTF. This sequence joins TRBV5-1 and TRBJ2-6; D gene uncertain. Trimming removed 1 base from V and 0 bases from J, with 8 bases in between. The length of the CDR3 is 16 residues. Germline loops: CDR1 SGHRS, CDR2 YFSETQ.

The table lists this clonotype with a few counts. The chain joins TRBV5-1 to TRBJ2-7; 7 bases fit TRBD2. This CDR3 contains 14 residues. V was pared by 3 bases and J by 4 bases, with 7 bases of the junction left unmatched. Per the germline V gene, CDR1 is SGHRS and CDR2 is YFSETQ. The CDR3 sequence: CASSSGMGLYEQYF. The CDR3 nucleotides are TGCGCCAGCAGCTCGGGTATGGGACTATACGAGCAGTACTTC.

The V call is TRBV5-4, the J call TRBJ2-2; a possible D gene is TRBD2 (5 bases). The CDR3 is made up of 16 amino acids. Germline V gives CDR1 SGHNT, CDR2 YYREEE (reference sequence). The ends were cut back, 10 bases at V and 3 bases at J, with 22 bases in the middle. CDR3 amino acids: CAARFGDSLDTGELFF. As DNA, the CDR3 is TGTGCCGCCCGGTTCGGGGATTCGTTGGACACCGGGGAGCTGTTTTTT.

This clonotype has ten or more counts. The chain uses TRBV30 and TRBJ1-5; D may be TRBD1 (5 bases). Germline CDR1 reads GTSNPN; CDR2 reads SVGIG (reference sequence). V lost 2 bases and J 4 bases, leaving 9 bases between the germline ends. The CDR3 contains 13 residues. The DNA for the CDR3 is TGTGCCTGGAGTTACCGACAGAATCAGCCCCAGCATTTT. It translates to CAWSYRQNQPQHF.

Note on this clonotype: The conserved final phenylalanine or tryptophan is absent from the CDR3, which likely points to a read error. This rearrangement joins TRBV4-1 to TRBJ1-1; D is unclear. Germline V CDR1 and CDR2: MGHRA, YSYEKL. Between the trimmed V and J ends, which lost 4 bases and 3 bases, there was a span of 12 bases. The CDR3 is made up of 14 amino acids. The CDR3 region has the DNA TGCGCCAGCAGCCCCGTTAGGGCAGACACTGAAGCTTTCCTT. It yields the protein CASSPVRADTEAFL.

The CDR3 is CAISRGQGDTGELFF. In nucleotides, the CDR3 is TGTGCCATCAGCAGGGGACAGGGGGACACCGGGGAGCTGTTTTTT. The chain uses TRBV10-3 and TRBJ2-2; 11 bases agree with TRBD1. With V trimmed by 6 bases and J by 3 bases, 3 bases remained unmatched. The germline V gene has CDR1 ENHRY and CDR2 SYGVKD. The CDR3 spans 15 residues.

This clonotype was detected ten times or more. The chain recombines TRBV12-3 or TRBV12-4 with TRBJ1-5; tentatively, D is TRBD1 (5 bases). V lost 3 bases to trimming and J lost 5 bases, with 11 bases between them. The CDR3 extends over 14 amino acids. DNA for the CDR3: TGTGCCAGCAGTTTTGGACGGGACGATCAGCCCCAGCATTTT. Amino acid sequence: CASSFGRDDQPQHF.

About this clonotype: At one of its ends the junction is not consistent with the germline gene, which may arise from a read error. The V and J genes are TRBV6-1 and TRBJ2-3, with 7 bases fitting TRBD1. This CDR3 has 15 residues. Germline V gene lookup returns CDR1 MNHNS and CDR2 SASEGT. CDR3 DNA sequence: TGTGCCTGCAGTGACAGGGCTTTTGGCACAGATACGCAGTATTTT. Amino acid sequence: CACSDRAFGTDTQYF.

This clonotype has more than one count but fewer than ten. The chain has TRBV19 and TRBJ1-5; D gene ambiguous. Germline loops: CDR1 LNHDA, CDR2 SQIVND (reference sequence). The CDR3 extends over 14 amino acids. Trimming removed 3 bases at V and 6 bases at J, with 12 bases between. CDR3: CASSMRRGVQPQHF. In DNA, the CDR3 is TGTGCCAGTAGTATGCGCCGCGGGGTTCAGCCCCAGCATTTT.

This clonotype was found a few times. The CDR3 DNA sequence: TGTGCCAGCAGTTTAGTACAGGGGGTCTACAATGAGCAGTTCTTC. Translating it yields CASSLVQGVYNEQFF. The rearrangement joins TRBV12-3 or TRBV12-4 to TRBJ2-1, with 8 bases aligning to TRBD1. V gave up 1 base and J gave up 3 bases; unmatched junction bases: 2. The CDR3 has 15 residues.

This clonotype was seen repeatedly, ten times or more. The V and J genes are TRBV5-1 and TRBJ2-7; D is perhaps TRBD1 or TRBD2 (6 bases each). The germline gives CDR1 SGHRS, CDR2 YFSETQ. The CDR3 is made up of 14 amino acids. The ends were cut back, 4 bases at V and 7 bases at J, with 18 bases in the middle. The CDR3 loop is CASSVVPTGREQYF. CDR3 DNA sequence: TGCGCCAGCAGCGTGGTGCCCACAGGGAGGGAGCAGTACTTC.

J is TRBJ2-5 and V is TRBV5-4; a weak D match, TRBD2 (5 bases). This CDR3 has 15 amino acids. CDR1 SGHNT and CDR2 YYREEE come from the germline V gene (reference sequence). Between the trimmed V and J ends, which lost 1 base and 3 bases, there was a span of 13 bases. The CDR3 DNA reads as TGTGCCAGCAGCTTGATTCAGGAGGAGGAAGAGACCCAGTACTTC. It encodes CASSLIQEEEETQYF.

This clonotype has a handful of counts. The rearrangement joins TRBV7-6 to TRBJ2-1; D gene unclear. CDR1 SGHVS and CDR2 FNYEAQ come from the germline V gene. V lost 1 base and J lost 10, with 11 bases in between. The CDR3 spans 13 residues. CDR3 amino acids: CASSLGQNREQFF. The CDR3 region has the DNA TGTGCCAGCAGCTTAGGCCAAAATAGGGAGCAGTTCTTC.

This clonotype showed up just a few times. V gene TRBV2 combines with J gene TRBJ1-3; D unclear. Germline CDR1 is SNHLY and CDR2 is FYNNEI. The ends were cut back, 6 bases at V and 2 bases at J, with 20 bases in the middle. The length of the CDR3 is 17 residues. CDR3 in amino acids: CASSATVGIGAGNTIYF. The DNA for the CDR3 is TGTGCCAGCAGCGCGACCGTAGGGATTGGTGCTGGAAACACCATATATTTT. Full variable domain (missing parts from reference TRBV2 and TRBJ1-3): EPEVTQTPSHQVTQMGQEVILRCVPISNHLYFYWYRQILGQKVEFLVSFYNNEISEKSEIFDDQFSVERPDGSNFTLKIRSTKLEDSAMYFCASSATVGIGAGNTIYFGEGSWLTVV.

The chain couples TRBV5-1 to TRBJ1-2; D not certain. Trimming pared 3 bases from V and 4 bases from J, leaving 16 bases between. Germline CDR1 is SGHRS and CDR2 is YFSETQ. CDR3 size: 15 residues. The CDR3 is CASSYTEVGIYGYTF. CDR3 sequence (DNA): TGCGCCAGCAGCTACACTGAGGTGGGGATCTATGGCTACACCTTC.

The V and J genes are TRBV28 and TRBJ2-3, with D unclear. Trimming removed 6 bases from V and 8 bases from J, with 15 bases in between. The germline gives CDR1 MDHEN, CDR2 SYDVKM. This CDR3 spans 13 amino acids. The CDR3 spells CASRASAPGTQYF. The CDR3 DNA reads as TGTGCCAGCAGGGCGTCGGCCCCAGGTACGCAGTATTTT.

This clonotype has at least ten counts. The CDR3 DNA reads as TGTGCCAGCAGCCAGACCCGGGACAGGCTCAATGAGCAGTTCTTC. This translates into CASSQTRDRLNEQFF. The gene calls are TRBV7-3 and TRBJ2-1, with 8 bases aligning to TRBD1. The CDR3 loop spans 15 amino acids. V trimming: 5 bases; J trimming: 6 bases; junction bases outside the gene matches: 9. CDR1 is SGHTA, CDR2 FQGTGA, per germline. Full variable domain (rest looked up from reference TRBV7-3 and TRBJ2-1): GAGVSQTPSNKVTEKGKYVELRCDPISGHTALYWYRQSLGQGPEFLIYFQGTGAADDSGLPNDRFFAVRPEGSVSTLKIQRTERGDSAVYLCASSQTRDRLNEQFFGPGTRLTVL.

This clonotype was seen many times. The chain recombines TRBV20-1 with TRBJ2-5; a possible D gene is TRBD2 (7 bases). CDR3 length: 13 amino acids. CDR1 is DFQATT and CDR2 is SNEGSKA in the germline V gene (reference sequence). The V and J ends lost 1 base and 5 bases respectively, with 11 bases between them. The CDR3 nucleotides read TGCAGTGCTAGAGGGGGAGGGGGGGAGACCCAGTACTTC. This sequence encodes CSARGGGGETQYF.

This chain uses TRBV10-3 with TRBJ2-5; D ambiguous. The CDR3 runs 13 residues. CDR1 and CDR2 from the germline V gene are ENHRY and SYGVKD. The V end was cut by 5 bases, the J end by 2 bases, with 9 bases between. CDR3 loop: CAISIREQETQYF. The CDR3 DNA reads TGTGCCATCAGTATTAGGGAACAAGAGACCCAGTACTTC.